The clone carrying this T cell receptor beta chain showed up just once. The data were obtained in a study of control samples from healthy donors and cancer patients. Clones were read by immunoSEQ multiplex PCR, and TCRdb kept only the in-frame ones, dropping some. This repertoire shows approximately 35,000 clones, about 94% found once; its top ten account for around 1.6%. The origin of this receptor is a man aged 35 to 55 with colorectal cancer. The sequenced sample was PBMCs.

The CDR3 region is CASSYEGYNEQFF. The CDR3 DNA follows: TGTGCCAGCAGTTACGAGGGCTACAATGAGCAGTTCTTC. The V gene is TRBV6-5, the J gene TRBJ2-1, with D perhaps matching TRBD2 (5 bases). V was clipped by 2 bases and J by 3 bases, with 5 bases between them. The V gene's germline CDR1 is MNHEY and CDR2 SVGAGI. The CDR3 is 13 residues long.